This TCR beta chain was captured in a study of cytomegalovirus exposure and HLA in healthy donors. The PCR used 60 Vbeta and 13 Jbeta primers. The data were produced by immunoSEQ multiplex PCR, yet TCRdb's version contains in-frame clones alone and is incomplete. Altogether 150,000 to 200,000 clones are present, about 78% being singletons, with the ten largest covering under 2.5%. Germline-derived CDR1 and CDR2 are SGHRS and YFSETQ. The ends were cut back, 4 bases at V and 5 bases at J, with 19 bases in the middle. The CDR3 loop spans 15 amino acids. What was sequenced was PBMCs. The clonotype comes from a man aged 55 to 70 in good health and CMV-seronegative. The rearrangement uses TRBV5-1 and TRBJ2-7; possibly TRBD1 for D (5 bases). CDR3 sequence (DNA): TGCGCCAGCAGCCCTGTAGGGGTTTCGTTCGACGAGCAGTACTTC. Its protein is CASSPVGVSFDEQYF.